What follows describes a single T cell receptor beta chain. The V end was cut by 2 bases, the J end by 0 bases, with 11 bases between. Germline V gene data show CDR1 as SGHTA and CDR2 as FQGNSA. The length of the CDR3 is 15 residues. The sample belongs to a study of blood T cell repertoires in COVID-19. Study-level background: T cells, B-cell-depleted T cells, or PBMCs supplied cDNA or gDNA.

Sequencing was performed with immunoSEQ multiplex PCR; in TCRdb, only in-frame clones are kept and a portion is missing. Of 210,000 or so clones in the sample, more than 75% were seen once. The genes are TRBV7-2 and TRBJ2-7, with D maybe TRBD1 (6 bases). This receptor was obtained from a man aged 50 to 59 with acute or convalescent COVID-19. The sample consisted of peripheral blood. The CDR3 bases are TGTGCCAGCAGCTTATCCGGACAGAGCTCCTACGAGCAGTACTTC. Translating gives CASSLSGQSSYEQYF.